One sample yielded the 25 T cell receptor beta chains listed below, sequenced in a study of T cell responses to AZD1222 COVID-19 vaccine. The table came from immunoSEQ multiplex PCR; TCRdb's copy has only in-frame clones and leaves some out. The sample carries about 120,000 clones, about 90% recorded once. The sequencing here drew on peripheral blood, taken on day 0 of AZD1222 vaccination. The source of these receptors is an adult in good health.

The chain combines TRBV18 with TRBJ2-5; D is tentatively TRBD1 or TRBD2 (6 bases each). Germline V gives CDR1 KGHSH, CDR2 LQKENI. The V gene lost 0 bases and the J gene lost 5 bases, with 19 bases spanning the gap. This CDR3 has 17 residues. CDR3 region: CASSPPGGHTGGETQYF. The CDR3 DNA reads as TGTGCCAGCTCACCACCTGGGGGGCACACTGGAGGGGAGACCCAGTACTTC.

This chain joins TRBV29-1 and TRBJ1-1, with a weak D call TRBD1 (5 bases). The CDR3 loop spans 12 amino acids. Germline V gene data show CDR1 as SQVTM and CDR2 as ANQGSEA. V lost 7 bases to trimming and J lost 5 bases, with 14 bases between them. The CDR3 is CSAQGEGTEAFF. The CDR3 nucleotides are TGCAGCGCCCAGGGAGAAGGGACTGAAGCTTTCTTT. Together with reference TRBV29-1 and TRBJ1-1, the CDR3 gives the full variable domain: SAVISQKPSRDICQRGTSLTIQCQVDSQVTMMFWYRQQPGQSLTLIATANQGSEATYESGFVIDKFPISRPNLTFSTLTVSNMSPEDSSIYLCSAQGEGTEAFFGQGTRLTVV.

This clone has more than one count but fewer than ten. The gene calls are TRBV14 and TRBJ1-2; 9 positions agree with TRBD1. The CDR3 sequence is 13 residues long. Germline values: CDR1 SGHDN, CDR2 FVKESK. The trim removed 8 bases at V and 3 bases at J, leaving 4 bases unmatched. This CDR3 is CASVGQGDYGYTF. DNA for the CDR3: TGTGCCAGCGTGGGACAGGGAGACTATGGCTACACCTTC.

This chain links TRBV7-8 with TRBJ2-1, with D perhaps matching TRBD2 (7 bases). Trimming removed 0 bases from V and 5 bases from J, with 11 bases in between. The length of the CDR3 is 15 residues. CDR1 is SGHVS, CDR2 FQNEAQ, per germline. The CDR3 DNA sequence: TGTGCCAGCAGCTTAGCGGGGGGGCGCAACAATGAGCAGTTCTTC. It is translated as CASSLAGGRNNEQFF.

For the CDR3, the DNA is TGTGCCAGCAGTTTCGGACAGGGGGTCACTGAAGCTTTCTTT. Translating it yields CASSFGQGVTEAFF. The V and J genes are TRBV6-5 and TRBJ1-1, with 10 positions matching TRBD1. The CDR3 is made up of 14 amino acids. Germline CDR1 reads MNHEY; CDR2 reads SVGAGI. Trimming took 4 bases from V and 4 from J; bases not matched to a gene: 3.

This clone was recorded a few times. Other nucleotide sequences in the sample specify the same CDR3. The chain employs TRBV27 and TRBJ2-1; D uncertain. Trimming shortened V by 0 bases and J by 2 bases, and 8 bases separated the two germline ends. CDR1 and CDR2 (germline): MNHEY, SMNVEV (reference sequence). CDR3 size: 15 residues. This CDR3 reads CASSLSVAPYNEQFF. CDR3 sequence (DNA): TGTGCCAGCAGTTTATCAGTGGCCCCCTACAATGAGCAGTTCTTC.

This CDR3 reads CASSSTGGSQPQHF. CDR3 bases: TGTGCCAGCAGTTCGACAGGGGGCAGTCAGCCCCAGCATTTT. V is TRBV5-6 and J is TRBJ1-5; 10 positions agree with TRBD1. V dropped 5 bases and J dropped 6; count of bases not matched to a gene: 5. The CDR3 is 14 amino acids. Germline loops: CDR1 SGHDT, CDR2 YYEEEE.

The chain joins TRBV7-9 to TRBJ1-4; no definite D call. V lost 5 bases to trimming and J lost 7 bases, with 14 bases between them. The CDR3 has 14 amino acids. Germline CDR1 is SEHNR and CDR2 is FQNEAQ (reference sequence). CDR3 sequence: CASSPGRDGEKLFF. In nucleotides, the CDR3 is TGTGCCAGCAGCCCGGGAAGGGATGGTGAAAAACTGTTTTTT.

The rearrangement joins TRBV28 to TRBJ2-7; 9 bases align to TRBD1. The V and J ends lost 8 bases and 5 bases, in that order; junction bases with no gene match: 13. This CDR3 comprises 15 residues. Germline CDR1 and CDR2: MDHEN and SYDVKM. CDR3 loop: CASRRRLTGGNEQYF. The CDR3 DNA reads TGTGCCAGCCGTCGTCGTCTTACAGGGGGCAACGAGCAGTACTTC.

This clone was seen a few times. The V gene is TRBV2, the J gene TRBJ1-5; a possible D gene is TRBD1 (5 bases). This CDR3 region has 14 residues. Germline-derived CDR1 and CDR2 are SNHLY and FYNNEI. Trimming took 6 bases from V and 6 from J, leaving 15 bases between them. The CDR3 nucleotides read TGTGCCAGCAGCAGGGTAGACAGTTCTCAGCCCCAGCATTTT. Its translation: CASSRVDSSQPQHF.

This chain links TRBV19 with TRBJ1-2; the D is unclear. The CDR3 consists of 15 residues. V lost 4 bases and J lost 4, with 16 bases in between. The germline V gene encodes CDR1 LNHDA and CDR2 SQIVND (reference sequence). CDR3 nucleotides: TGTGCCAGTAGTACCCCAGAGGGCCTGGGCTATGGCTACACCTTC. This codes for CASSTPEGLGYGYTF.

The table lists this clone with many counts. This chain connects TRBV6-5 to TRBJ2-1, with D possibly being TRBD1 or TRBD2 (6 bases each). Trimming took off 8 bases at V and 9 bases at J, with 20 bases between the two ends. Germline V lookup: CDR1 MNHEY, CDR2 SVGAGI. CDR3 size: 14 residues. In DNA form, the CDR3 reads TGTGCCAGCGGGGGCGGCGGGGAGGTAGGTGAGCAGTTCTTC. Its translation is CASGGGGEVGEQFF.

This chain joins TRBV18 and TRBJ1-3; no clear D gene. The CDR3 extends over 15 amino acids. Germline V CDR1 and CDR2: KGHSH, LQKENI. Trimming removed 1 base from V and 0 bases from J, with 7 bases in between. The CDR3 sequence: CASSPLDRSGNTIYF. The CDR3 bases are TGTGCCAGCTCACCACTGGACCGCTCTGGAAACACCATATATTTT.

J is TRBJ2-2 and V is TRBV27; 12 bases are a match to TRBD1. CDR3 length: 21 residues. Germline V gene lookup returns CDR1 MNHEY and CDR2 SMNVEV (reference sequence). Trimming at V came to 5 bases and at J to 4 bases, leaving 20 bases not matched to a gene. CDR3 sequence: CASSQRDRGPSGTSRTGELFF. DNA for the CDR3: TGTGCCAGCAGTCAACGGGACAGGGGGCCTAGCGGGACCTCCCGCACCGGGGAGCTGTTTTTT.

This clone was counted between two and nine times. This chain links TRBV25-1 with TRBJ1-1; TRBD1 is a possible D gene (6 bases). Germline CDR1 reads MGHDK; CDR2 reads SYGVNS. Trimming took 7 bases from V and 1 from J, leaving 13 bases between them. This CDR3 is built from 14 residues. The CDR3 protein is CASMTMTGNTEAFF. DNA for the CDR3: TGTGCCAGCATGACAATGACAGGGAACACTGAAGCTTTCTTT.

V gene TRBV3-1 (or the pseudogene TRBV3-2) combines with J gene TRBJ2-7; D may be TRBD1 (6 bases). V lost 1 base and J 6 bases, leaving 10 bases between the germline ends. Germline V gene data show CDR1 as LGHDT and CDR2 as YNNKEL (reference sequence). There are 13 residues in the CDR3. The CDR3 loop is CASSQGPRGEQYF. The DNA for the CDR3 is TGTGCCAGCAGCCAAGGTCCCAGGGGCGAGCAGTACTTC.

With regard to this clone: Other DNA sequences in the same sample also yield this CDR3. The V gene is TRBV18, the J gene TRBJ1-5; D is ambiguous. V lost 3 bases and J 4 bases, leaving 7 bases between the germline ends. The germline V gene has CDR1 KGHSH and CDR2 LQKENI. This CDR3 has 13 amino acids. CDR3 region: CASSPGSNQPQHF. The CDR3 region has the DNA TGTGCCAGCTCACCCGGCAGTAATCAGCCCCAGCATTTT. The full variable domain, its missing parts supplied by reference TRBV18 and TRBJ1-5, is NAGVMQNPRHLVRRRGQEARLRCSPMKGHSHVYWYRQLPEEGLKFMVYLQKENIIDESGMPKERFSAEFPKEGPSILRIQQVVRGDSAAYFCASSPGSNQPQHFGDGTRLSIL.

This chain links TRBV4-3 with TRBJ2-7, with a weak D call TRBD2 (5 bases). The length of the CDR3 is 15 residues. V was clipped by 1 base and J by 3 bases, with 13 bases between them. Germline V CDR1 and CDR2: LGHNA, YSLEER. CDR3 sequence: CASSQGASLHYEQYF. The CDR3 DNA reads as TGCGCCAGCAGCCAAGGGGCTAGCTTACACTACGAGCAGTACTTC.

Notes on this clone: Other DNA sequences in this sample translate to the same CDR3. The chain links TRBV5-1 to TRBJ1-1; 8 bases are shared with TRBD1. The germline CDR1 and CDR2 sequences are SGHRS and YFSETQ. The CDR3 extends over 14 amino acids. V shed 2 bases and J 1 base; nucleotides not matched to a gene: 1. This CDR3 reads CASSLQGGNTEAFF. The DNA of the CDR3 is TGCGCCAGCAGCTTACAGGGGGGGAACACTGAAGCTTTCTTT. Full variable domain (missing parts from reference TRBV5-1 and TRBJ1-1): KAGVTQTPRYLIKTRGQQVTLSCSPISGHRSVSWYQQTPGQGLQFLFEYFSETQRNKGNFPGRFSGRQFSNSRSEMNVSTLELGDSALYLCASSLQGGNTEAFFGQGTRLTVV.

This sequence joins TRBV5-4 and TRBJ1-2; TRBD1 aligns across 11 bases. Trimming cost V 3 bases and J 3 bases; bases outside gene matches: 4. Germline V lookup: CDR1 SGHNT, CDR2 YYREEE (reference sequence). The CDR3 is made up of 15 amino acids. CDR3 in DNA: TGTGCCAGCAGCTGGCGGGGACAGGGGGACTATGGCTACACCTTC. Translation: CASSWRGQGDYGYTF.

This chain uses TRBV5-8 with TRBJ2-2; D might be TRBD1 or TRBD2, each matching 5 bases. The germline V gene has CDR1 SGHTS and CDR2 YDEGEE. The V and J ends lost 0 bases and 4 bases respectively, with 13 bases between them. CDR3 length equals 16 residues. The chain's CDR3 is CASSLGGATSTGELFF. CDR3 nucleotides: TGTGCCAGCAGCTTGGGAGGGGCTACAAGCACCGGGGAGCTGTTTTTT.

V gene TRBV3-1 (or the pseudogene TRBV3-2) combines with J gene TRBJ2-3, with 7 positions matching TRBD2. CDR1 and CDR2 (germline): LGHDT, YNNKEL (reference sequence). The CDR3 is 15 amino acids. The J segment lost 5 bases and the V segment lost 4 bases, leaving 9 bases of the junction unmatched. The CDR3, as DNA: TGTGCCAGCAGCCCCTTGTGGGAGGGACGAGATACGCAGTATTTT. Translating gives CASSPLWEGRDTQYF.

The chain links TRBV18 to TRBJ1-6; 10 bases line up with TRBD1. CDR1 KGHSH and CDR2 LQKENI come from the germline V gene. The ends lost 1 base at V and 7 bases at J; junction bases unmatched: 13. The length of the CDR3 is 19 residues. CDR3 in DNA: TGTGCCAGCTCACCACGAGGGACAGGGGACGGGGCCCTAAATTCACCCCTCCACTTT. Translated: CASSPRGTGDGALNSPLHF. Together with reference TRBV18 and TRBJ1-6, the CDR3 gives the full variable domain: NAGVMQNPRHLVRRRGQEARLRCSPMKGHSHVYWYRQLPEEGLKFMVYLQKENIIDESGMPKERFSAEFPKEGPSILRIQQVVRGDSAAYFCASSPRGTGDGALNSPLHFGNGTRLTVT.

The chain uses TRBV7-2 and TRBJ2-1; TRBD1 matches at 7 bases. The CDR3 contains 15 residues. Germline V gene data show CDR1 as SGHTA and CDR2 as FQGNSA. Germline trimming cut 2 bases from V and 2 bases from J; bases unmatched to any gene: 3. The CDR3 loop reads CASSLNRGTYNEQFF. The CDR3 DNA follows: TGTGCCAGCAGCTTAAACAGGGGTACCTACAATGAGCAGTTCTTC.

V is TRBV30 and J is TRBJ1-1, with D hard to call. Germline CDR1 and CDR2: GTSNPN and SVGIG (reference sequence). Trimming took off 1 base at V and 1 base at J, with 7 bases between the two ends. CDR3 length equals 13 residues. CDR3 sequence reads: CAWSDSSNTEAFF. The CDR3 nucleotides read TGTGCCTGGAGTGACAGCTCGAACACTGAAGCTTTCTTT.